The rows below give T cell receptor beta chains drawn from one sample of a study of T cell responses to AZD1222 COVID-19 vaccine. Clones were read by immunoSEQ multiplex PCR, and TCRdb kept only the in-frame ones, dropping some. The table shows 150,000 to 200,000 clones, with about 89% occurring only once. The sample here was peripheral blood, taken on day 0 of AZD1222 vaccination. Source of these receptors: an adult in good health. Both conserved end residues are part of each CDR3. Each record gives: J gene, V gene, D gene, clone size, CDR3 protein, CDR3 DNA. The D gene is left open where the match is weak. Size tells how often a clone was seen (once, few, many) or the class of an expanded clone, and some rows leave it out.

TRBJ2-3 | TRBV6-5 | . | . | CASSYYRLDSTDTQYF | TGTGCCAGCAGTTACTATCGTCTGGACTCCACAGATACGCAGTATTTT
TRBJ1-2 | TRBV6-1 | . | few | CASSEGPDYGYTF | TGTGCCAGCAGTGAAGGGCCCGACTATGGCTACACCTTC
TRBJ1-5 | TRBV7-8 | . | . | CASSLWQGGNQPQHF | TGTGCCAGCAGCTTATGGCAGGGAGGCAATCAGCCCCAGCATTTT
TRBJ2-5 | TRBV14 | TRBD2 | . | CASSQDIARAGGETQYF | TGTGCCAGCAGCCAAGATATAGCCAGAGCGGGGGGAGAGACCCAGTACTTC
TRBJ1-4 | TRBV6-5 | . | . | CASLDRYNEKLFF | TGTGCCAGCCTCGACAGGTATAATGAAAAACTGTTTTTT
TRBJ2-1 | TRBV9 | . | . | CASSESAAWSSYNEQFF | TGTGCCAGCAGCGAGAGTGCGGCTTGGTCCTCCTACAATGAGCAGTTCTTC
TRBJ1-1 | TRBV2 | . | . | CASSEFTEAFF | TGTGCCAGCAGTGAGTTCACTGAAGCTTTCTTT
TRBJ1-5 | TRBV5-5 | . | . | CASTPVPGGPQHF | TGTGCCAGCACCCCCGTGCCCGGGGGGCCCCAGCATTTT
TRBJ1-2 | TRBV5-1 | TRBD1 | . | CASSAPGQGTSYTF | TGCGCCAGCAGCGCCCCGGGACAGGGGACTAGCTACACCTTC
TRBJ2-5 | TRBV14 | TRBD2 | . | CASSPLTGLAGKETQYF | TGTGCCAGCAGCCCCTTGACGGGACTAGCGGGGAAAGAGACCCAGTACTTC
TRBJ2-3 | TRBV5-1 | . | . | CASRISSTDTQYF | TGCGCCAGCAGGATTTCTAGCACAGATACGCAGTATTTT
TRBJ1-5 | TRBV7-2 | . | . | CASSPVSERGSLPQHF | TGTGCCAGCAGCCCCGTTTCCGAACGGGGTTCTCTGCCCCAGCATTTT
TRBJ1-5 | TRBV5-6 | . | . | CASSSRDRNQPQHF | TGTGCCAGCAGCTCAAGGGACCGCAATCAGCCCCAGCATTTT
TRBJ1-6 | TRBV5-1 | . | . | CASSLADSRDSPLHF | TGCGCCAGCAGCCTAGCGGACAGTCGCGATTCACCCCTCCACTTT
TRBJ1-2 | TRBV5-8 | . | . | CASSLRVTSPGGYTF | TGTGCCAGCAGCTTGCGTGTCACCTCACCCGGTGGCTACACCTTC
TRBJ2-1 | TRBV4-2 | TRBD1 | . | CASRLQGGSYNEQFF | TGTGCCAGCAGGCTACAGGGGGGCTCCTACAATGAGCAGTTCTTC
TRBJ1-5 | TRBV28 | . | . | CASSPTADSRNQPQHF | TGTGCCAGCAGTCCAACAGCCGACAGCCGCAATCAGCCCCAGCATTTT
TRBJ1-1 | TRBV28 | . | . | CASSPPDSRVEAFF | TGTGCCAGCAGTCCCCCCGACAGTCGGGTGGAAGCTTTCTTT
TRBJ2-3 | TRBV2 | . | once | CASLPLYNTDTQYF | TGTGCCAGCCTGCCCCTCTACAACACAGATACGCAGTATTTT
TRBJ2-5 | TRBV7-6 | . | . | CASSLGTTAGTQYF | TGTGCCAGCAGCTTAGGGACCACGGCCGGGACCCAGTACTTC
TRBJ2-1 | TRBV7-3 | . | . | CASSDQGGQFEQFF | TGTGCCAGCAGCGATCAGGGGGGGCAGTTTGAGCAGTTCTTC
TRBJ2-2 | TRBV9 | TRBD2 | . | CASSAGRGAPAGELFF | TGTGCCAGCAGCGCCGGGCGGGGGGCGCCCGCCGGGGAGCTGTTTTTT
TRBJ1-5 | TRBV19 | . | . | CASSRISDNQPQHF | TGTGCCAGTAGTAGAATATCCGACAATCAGCCCCAGCATTTT
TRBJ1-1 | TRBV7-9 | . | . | CASIPSRVESNTEAFF | TGTGCCAGCATCCCTAGCAGAGTGGAATCGAACACTGAAGCTTTCTTT
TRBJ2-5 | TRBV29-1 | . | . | CSVVTGWGETQYF | TGCAGCGTTGTGACAGGTTGGGGAGAGACCCAGTACTTC
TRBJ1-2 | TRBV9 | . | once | CASSVDTGFGGYTF | TGTGCCAGCAGCGTAGACACGGGGTTCGGGGGCTACACCTTC